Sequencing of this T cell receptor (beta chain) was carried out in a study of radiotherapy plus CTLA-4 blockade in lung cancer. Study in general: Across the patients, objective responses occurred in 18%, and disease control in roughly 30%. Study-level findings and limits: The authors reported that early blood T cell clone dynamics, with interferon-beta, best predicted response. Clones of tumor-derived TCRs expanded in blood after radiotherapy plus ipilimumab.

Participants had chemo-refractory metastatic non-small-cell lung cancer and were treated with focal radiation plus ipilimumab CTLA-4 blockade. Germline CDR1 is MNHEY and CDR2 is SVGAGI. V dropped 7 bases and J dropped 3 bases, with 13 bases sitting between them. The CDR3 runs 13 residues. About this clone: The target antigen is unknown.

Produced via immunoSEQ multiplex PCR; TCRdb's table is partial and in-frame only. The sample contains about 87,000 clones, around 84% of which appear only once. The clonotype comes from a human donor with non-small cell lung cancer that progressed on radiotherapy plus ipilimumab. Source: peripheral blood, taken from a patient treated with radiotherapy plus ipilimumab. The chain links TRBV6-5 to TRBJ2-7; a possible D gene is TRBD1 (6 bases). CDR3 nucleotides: TGTGCCAGCAAACCCGGACAGCACTACGAGCAGTACTTC. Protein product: CASKPGQHYEQYF.